This is a list of T cell receptor beta chains from one sample in a study of T cell responses to AZD1222 COVID-19 vaccine. The protocol was immunoSEQ multiplex PCR, while the TCRdb copy is restricted to in-frame clones and leaves out a portion. In the table there are some 120,000 clones, roughly 91% of which are singletons. Material: peripheral blood, obtained on day 0 of AZD1222 vaccination. The receptors shown here come from an adult in good health. Both conserved end residues are part of each CDR3. D genes are given only for firm matches. Clone size appears in some rows only: once, few, many, or a class for an expanded clone.

TRBV6-5,-,-,TRBJ1-1,CAANWGANTEAFF,TGTGCCGCCAATTGGGGTGCGAACACTGAAGCTTTCTTT
TRBV4-1,-,-,TRBJ2-4,CASSQDMGSKNIQYF,TGCGCCAGCAGCCAAGACATGGGAAGCAAAAACATTCAGTACTTC
TRBV7-9,-,-,TRBJ1-2,CASSADRGEGYGYTF,TGTGCCAGCAGCGCCGATCGAGGAGAGGGGTATGGCTACACCTTC
TRBV6-5,-,-,TRBJ1-1,CASSYRGGMNTEAFF,TGTGCCAGCAGTTACCGGGGTGGAATGAACACTGAAGCTTTCTTT
TRBV4-2,TRBD1,-,TRBJ2-7,CASSQMTGGIHEQYF,TGTGCCAGCAGCCAAATGACAGGGGGGATCCACGAGCAGTACTTC
TRBV7-9,-,-,TRBJ2-7,CASSSTGYSYEQYF,TGTGCCAGCAGCTCTACAGGGTACTCCTACGAGCAGTACTTC
TRBV5-1,-,-,TRBJ2-5,CASSLEIRETQYF,TGCGCCAGCAGCTTGGAAATTCGGGAGACCCAGTACTTC
TRBV7-2,-,-,TRBJ1-5,CASSLRTENQPQHF,TGTGCCAGCAGCTTAAGGACCGAGAATCAGCCCCAGCATTTT
TRBV27,TRBD1,-,TRBJ1-2,CASSSDRGSSYGYTF,TGTGCCAGCAGTTCCGACAGGGGTTCGAGCTATGGCTACACCTTC
TRBV30,-,-,TRBJ2-7,CAWSVYSHPYEQYF,TGTGCCTGGAGTGTCTACTCGCATCCCTACGAGCAGTACTTC
TRBV7-2,-,-,TRBJ2-1,CASSLADEQFF,TGTGCCAGCAGCTTAGCGGATGAGCAGTTCTTC
TRBV9,TRBD2,-,TRBJ2-7,CASSVGSTSGSGYEQYF,TGTGCCAGCAGCGTCGGGAGTACTAGCGGGAGTGGGTACGAGCAGTACTTC
TRBV2,TRBD1,-,TRBJ1-5,CASRDPRQGREQPQHF,TGTGCCAGCAGGGATCCCCGACAGGGGAGGGAGCAGCCCCAGCATTTT
TRBV10-2,-,-,TRBJ1-5,CASSESRDGNQPQHF,TGCGCCAGCAGTGAGTCGAGGGATGGCAATCAGCCCCAGCATTTT
TRBV3-1/TRBV3-2,-,-,TRBJ1-5,CASSQDLTDQPQHF,TGTGCCAGCAGCCAGGACTTAACAGATCAGCCCCAGCATTTT
TRBV7-9,TRBD1,once,TRBJ2-7,CASSLMGQGTRVEQYF,TGTGCCAGCAGCTTAATGGGACAGGGGACTCGGGTCGAGCAGTACTTC
TRBV5-1,-,-,TRBJ1-1,CASSLVTPPVNTEAFF,TGCGCCAGCAGCTTGGTGACACCACCCGTGAACACTGAAGCTTTCTTT
TRBV2,-,-,TRBJ1-2,CASSEGPSGYTF,TGTGCCAGCAGTGAAGGCCCCTCCGGCTACACCTTC
TRBV5-5,TRBD1,few,TRBJ1-5,CASSLGDRLYQPQHF,TGTGCCAGCAGCTTGGGGGACAGGCTGTATCAGCCCCAGCATTTT
TRBV20-1,-,-,TRBJ2-7,CSASRVGEQYF,TGCAGTGCTAGCAGGGTTGGTGAGCAGTACTTC
TRBV7-3,-,-,TRBJ2-2,CASSWGLGVPTGELFF,TGTGCCAGCAGCTGGGGGCTAGGGGTCCCAACCGGGGAGCTGTTTTTT
TRBV5-5,TRBD1,-,TRBJ1-5,CASSLGTRGTSNQPQHF,TGTGCCAGCAGCTTGGGGACCAGGGGGACGAGCAATCAGCCCCAGCATTTT
TRBV10-3,-,-,TRBJ1-1,CAISTHQNTEAFF,TGTGCCATCAGTACCCACCAGAACACTGAAGCTTTCTTT
TRBV21-1,-,-,TRBJ2-7,CASSIGQGSTYEQYF,TGTGCCAGCAGCATAGGACAGGGTTCAACCTACGAGCAGTACTTC
TRBV6-2/TRBV6-3,TRBD1,-,TRBJ1-2,CASSQGVGYTF,TGTGCCAGCAGCCAGGGGGTTGGCTACACCTTC
TRBV5-1,-,-,TRBJ2-4,CASSLVPPPINIQYF,TGCGCCAGCAGCTTGGTCCCCCCTCCTATAAACATTCAGTACTTC
TRBV9,TRBD2,-,TRBJ2-3,CASSALGLAGVTDTQYF,TGTGCCAGCAGCGCCCTCGGACTAGCGGGAGTCACAGATACGCAGTATTTT
TRBV6-5,-,-,TRBJ1-6,CASSIGGSGNSPLHF,TGTGCCAGCAGTATCGGAGGCAGTGGTAATTCACCCCTCCACTTT
TRBV7-9,-,-,TRBJ2-5,CASSPRLTGQGKETQYF,TGTGCCAGCAGCCCCCGTTTGACGGGGCAGGGGAAAGAGACCCAGTACTTC
TRBV11-2,-,-,TRBJ1-4,CASSLGNKLGMATNEKLFF,TGTGCCAGCAGCTTAGGTAATAAGCTGGGAATGGCAACTAATGAAAAACTGTTTTTT
TRBV19,TRBD1,-,TRBJ1-1,CASSGQGGEAFF,TGTGCCAGTAGTGGACAGGGGGGTGAAGCTTTCTTT
TRBV3-1/TRBV3-2,-,once,TRBJ1-1,CASSQVYGTEAFF,TGTGCCAGCAGCCAAGTCTACGGGACAGAAGCTTTCTTT
TRBV5-6,-,once,TRBJ2-3,CASSWGIGITDTQYF,TGTGCCAGCAGCTGGGGCATCGGGATCACAGATACGCAGTATTTT
TRBV30,-,-,TRBJ2-7,CAWSVGKYNEQYF,TGTGCCTGGAGTGTTGGGAAATACAACGAGCAGTACTTC
TRBV5-1,-,-,TRBJ1-1,CASTFSGGTEAFF,TGCGCCAGCACGTTTAGTGGCGGGACTGAAGCTTTCTTT
TRBV27,-,-,TRBJ1-1,CASSTSLSANTEAFF,TGTGCCAGCAGTACCTCTTTGTCCGCGAACACTGAAGCTTTCTTT
TRBV19,TRBD2,-,TRBJ2-5,CASGTSVGTQYF,TGTGCCAGTGGGACTAGCGTTGGGACCCAGTACTTC
TRBV18,-,-,TRBJ1-2,CASLTGNGYTF,TGTGCCAGCTTAACAGGGAATGGCTACACCTTC
TRBV5-8,-,-,TRBJ1-2,CASSLALFEGDYGYTF,TGTGCCAGCAGCTTGGCCCTATTTGAAGGGGACTATGGCTACACCTTC
TRBV2,-,-,TRBJ2-7,CASSEQYEQYF,TGTGCCAGCAGTGAACAGTACGAGCAGTACTTC
TRBV7-2,-,few,TRBJ2-2,CASSLEQSNGELFF,TGTGCCAGCAGCTTAGAACAGAGCAACGGGGAGCTGTTTTTT
TRBV6-5,-,-,TRBJ1-3,CASSYTRGNTIYF,TGTGCCAGCAGTTACACAAGGGGAAACACCATATATTTT
TRBV12-3/TRBV12-4,-,-,TRBJ2-2,CASSLRAVGELFF,TGTGCCAGCAGTTTAAGGGCGGTCGGGGAGCTGTTTTTT
TRBV27,-,-,TRBJ1-2,CASSLTGSYGYTF,TGTGCCAGCAGTTTGACAGGATCCTATGGCTACACCTTC
TRBV4-2,-,-,TRBJ1-5,CASSQVSNQPQHF,TGTGCCAGCAGCCAAGTAAGCAATCAGCCCCAGCATTTT
TRBV5-4,TRBD1,once,TRBJ1-2,CASSLADRVHGYTF,TGTGCCAGCAGCTTGGCGGACAGGGTTCATGGCTACACCTTC
TRBV9,-,-,TRBJ2-5,CASSVEGPSKRETQYF,TGTGCCAGCAGCGTAGAAGGCCCCTCAAAGCGGGAGACCCAGTACTTC
TRBV4-2,-,-,TRBJ2-7,CASSRETTSGYEQYF,TGTGCCAGCAGCCGTGAAACAACCTCTGGCTACGAGCAGTACTTC
TRBV2,TRBD1,-,TRBJ1-6,CASRGQGGSPLHF,TGTGCCAGCAGGGGACAGGGTGGTTCACCCCTCCACTTT